The 21 T cell receptor beta chains given below trace back to one sample, sequenced in a study of metastatic and nonmetastatic thyroid tumors. No treatment had been given to any patient before thyroid surgery. TCRdb re-called clones from the PCR reads using MiXCR. The data contain tens of thousands of clones, around a third of them singletons. The sample taken for sequencing was tumor tissue. Receptors were obtained from a female donor with papillary thyroid cancer or a benign thyroid nodule (not recorded which). Some clones in this sample may be carry-over from other donors' samples.

This clone was picked up a small number of times. The gene calls are TRBV6-5 and TRBJ2-7, with TRBD2 matching over 11 bases. CDR3 size: 14 residues. V was pared by 6 bases and J by 5 bases, with 6 bases of the junction left unmatched. Germline V gene data show CDR1 as MNHEY and CDR2 as SVGAGI. The CDR3 DNA sequence: TGTGCCAGCAGCTTACTAGCGGGAGATAACGAGCAGTACTTC. Its translation: CASSLLAGDNEQYF.

This clone has just a few counts. The chain is built from TRBV19 and TRBJ2-3; tentative D call: TRBD1 (6 bases). The germline V gene encodes CDR1 LNHDA and CDR2 SQIVND (reference sequence). V shed 7 bases and J shed 7 bases, with 12 bases lying between them. The CDR3 is 12 amino acids. The CDR3 DNA is TGTGCCAGTATGGCAGGGGACCATACGCAGTATTTT. This encodes CASMAGDHTQYF.

This clone was seen more than once but under ten times. V and J are TRBV5-1 and TRBJ1-2, with D perhaps matching TRBD1 (5 bases). This CDR3 comprises 13 residues. Trimming took 5 bases from V and 4 from J, leaving 12 bases between them. Germline V gene lookup returns CDR1 SGHRS and CDR2 YFSETQ. The CDR3 region is CASRSGSAYGYTF. CDR3 in DNA: TGCGCCAGCAGATCAGGGTCAGCCTATGGCTACACCTTC.

The J gene is TRBJ2-1, the V gene TRBV4-2, with D maybe TRBD1 (6 bases). This CDR3 has 16 amino acids. With 4 bases removed from V and 9 bases from J, the gap between germline ends came to 22 bases. The V gene's germline CDR1 is LGHNA and CDR2 YNFKEQ. This CDR3 reads CASSLMTDHTGSEQFF. The CDR3 DNA is TGTGCCAGCAGCCTCATGACAGATCATACAGGGAGTGAGCAGTTCTTC.

The V gene is TRBV30, the J gene TRBJ1-2; weak D call: TRBD1 (5 bases). Germline V CDR1 and CDR2: GTSNPN, SVGIG (reference sequence). The CDR3 contains 13 residues. With 7 bases removed from V and 0 bases from J, the gap between germline ends came to 12 bases. The CDR3 loop is CAYRDGTNYGYTF. The CDR3 DNA is TGTGCCTACCGGGACGGCACTAACTATGGCTACACCTTC.

This clone showed up many times. This may be a read error, as it is one base from a much larger clone. The rearrangement joins TRBV29-1 to TRBJ2-3, with D perhaps matching TRBD1 or TRBD2 (6 bases each). The V end was cut by 4 bases, the J end by 7 bases, with 18 bases between. The CDR3 loop spans 14 amino acids. CDR1 and CDR2 from the germline V gene are SQVTM and ANQGSEA. CDR3 sequence reads: CSVVWTAGTNTQYF. For the CDR3, the DNA is TGCAGCGTTGTCTGGACGGCGGGGACAAATACGCAGTATTTT.

The V gene is TRBV20-1, the J gene TRBJ2-2; D ambiguous. CDR3 length: 12 amino acids. V was trimmed by 5 bases and J by 6 bases, leaving 10 bases between them. Per the germline V gene, CDR1 is DFQATT and CDR2 is SNEGSKA (reference sequence). DNA for the CDR3: TGCAGTGCTTTCCGGGTAGCCGGGGAGCTGTTTTTT. Its translation is CSAFRVAGELFF.

The rearrangement links TRBV12-3 or TRBV12-4 to TRBJ2-1; unclear D gene. Trimming pared 3 bases from V and 6 bases from J, leaving 6 bases between. This CDR3 is 12 amino acids long. CDR3 coding DNA: TGTGCCAGCAGTTTGATCCTCAATGAGCAGTTCTTC. The encoded protein is CASSLILNEQFF.

This clone was seen more than once but under ten times. V gene TRBV9 combines with J gene TRBJ1-1; D uncertain. V was cut by 1 base and J by 8 bases, with 9 bases left in between. The CDR3 has 12 residues. CDR1 and CDR2 (germline): SGDLS, YYNGEE. The chain's CDR3 is CASSVLGGEAFF. The CDR3 bases are TGTGCCAGCAGCGTACTAGGCGGAGAAGCTTTCTTT.

The chain couples TRBV28 to TRBJ1-2; TRBD1 is a possible D gene (6 bases). The germline CDR1 and CDR2 sequences are MDHEN and SYDVKM. V was pared by 2 bases and J by 3 bases, with 16 bases between. The CDR3 runs 16 residues. CDR3 nucleotides: TGTGCCAGCAGTTTAGTGACAGGTCCTATTCACTATGGCTACACCTTC. Its protein product is CASSLVTGPIHYGYTF.

The CDR3 DNA follows: TGTGCCAGCAGTGGGGACAACCAAGAGACCCAGTACTTC. The encoded protein is CASSGDNQETQYF. This chain connects TRBV6-1 to TRBJ2-5, with D perhaps TRBD1 (6 bases). V lost 4 bases to trimming and J lost 0 bases, with 6 bases between them. CDR3 size: 13 residues. The germline V gene encodes CDR1 MNHNS and CDR2 SASEGT.

The genes are TRBV5-1 and TRBJ1-5, with D possibly TRBD1 on 5 matching bases. The CDR3 extends over 15 amino acids. V gave up 0 bases and J gave up 7 bases, with 14 bases separating them. CDR1 is SGHRS, CDR2 YFSETQ, per germline. This CDR3 reads CASSLDGGTDQPQHF. CDR3 nucleotides: TGCGCCAGCAGCTTGGACGGGGGGACCGACCAGCCCCAGCATTTT.

In its sample, this clone was seen once. The chain links TRBV7-9 to TRBJ2-7; tentative D call: TRBD1 (5 bases). From germline, CDR1 is SEHNR and CDR2 FQNEAQ (reference sequence). V shed 1 base and J shed 2 bases, with 6 bases lying between them. CDR3 length: 13 amino acids. CDR3 region: CASSLVRAYEQYF. The CDR3 DNA reads TGTGCCAGCAGCTTAGTCAGGGCCTACGAGCAGTACTTC.

This clone has just a few counts. The chain uses TRBV27 and TRBJ1-6; no clear D. CDR3 size: 13 residues. V was cut by 3 bases and J by 4 bases, with 4 bases left in between. Germline loops: CDR1 MNHEY, CDR2 SMNVEV (reference sequence). CDR3 in DNA: TGTGCCAGCAGTTTCTCATATAATTCACCCCTCCACTTT. Amino acids: CASSFSYNSPLHF.

The rearrangement links TRBV5-1 to TRBJ2-7; unclear D gene. Trimming removed 0 bases at V and 6 bases at J, with 19 bases between. The length of the CDR3 is 16 residues. Germline lookup yields CDR1 SGHRS and CDR2 YFSETQ. CDR3 nucleotides: TGCGCCAGCAGCTTGGAGGGTGCCCTAGTGGTGGGCGAGCAGTACTTC. Protein: CASSLEGALVVGEQYF.

This clone was counted at least ten times. The genes are TRBV6-1 and TRBJ2-1; the D gene is possibly TRBD2 (5 bases). V lost 5 bases and J 7 bases, leaving 9 bases between the germline ends. The CDR3 runs to 12 residues. CDR1 and CDR2 (germline): MNHNS, SASEGT. CDR3 nucleotides: TGTGCCAGCAGTTCCAAGCGGAATGAGCAGTTCTTC. Amino acids: CASSSKRNEQFF.

The sample holds a few counts of this clone. CDR3 loop: CASSQADLLNEQFF. CDR3 bases: TGTGCCAGCAGCCAGGCGGATCTGTTGAATGAGCAGTTCTTC. This rearrangement joins TRBV14 to TRBJ2-1, with D uncertain. V shed 3 bases and J shed 7 bases, with 13 bases lying between them. The CDR3 has 14 residues. Germline lookup yields CDR1 SGHDN and CDR2 FVKESK.

The chain has TRBV5-1 and TRBJ1-6; 10 nucleotides align to TRBD1. The CDR3 is 15 residues long. Germline V gene lookup returns CDR1 SGHRS and CDR2 YFSETQ. Germline trimming cut 3 bases from V and 6 bases from J; bases unmatched to any gene: 3. The CDR3 DNA follows: TGCGCCAGCAGCTCCGGGACAGGGGTTAATTCACCCCTCCACTTT. It encodes CASSSGTGVNSPLHF.

This clone was picked up a small number of times. The CDR3 protein is CASSGGFGANVLTF. CDR3 DNA: TGTGCCAGCAGTGGAGGGTTTGGGGCCAACGTCCTGACTTTC. The V call is TRBV6-1, the J call TRBJ2-6, with a weak D call TRBD2 (5 bases). Trimming removed 4 bases from V and 3 bases from J, with 7 bases in between. Germline V gene sequence: CDR1 MNHNS, CDR2 SASEGT. The CDR3 contains 14 residues.

This clone was counted only a few times. The chain joins TRBV27 to TRBJ2-7; D might be TRBD2 (5 bases). This CDR3 comprises 14 residues. The V and J ends lost 5 bases and 7 bases respectively, with 18 bases between them. Germline CDR1 is MNHEY and CDR2 is SMNVEV (reference sequence). This CDR3 reads CASSPYSGRSEQYF. Here the CDR3 DNA reads TGTGCCAGCAGTCCGTACTCGGGGAGAAGTGAGCAGTACTTC.

The chain is built from TRBV7-8 and TRBJ2-1, with D tentatively TRBD2 (6 bases). V was pared by 6 bases and J by 6 bases, with 18 bases between. Germline loops: CDR1 SGHVS, CDR2 FQNEAQ. The CDR3 has 15 residues. In nucleotides, the CDR3 is TGTGCCAGCAGGTTGAGTGTGACTAGTTTCAATGAGCAGTTCTTC. Amino acids: CASRLSVTSFNEQFF.